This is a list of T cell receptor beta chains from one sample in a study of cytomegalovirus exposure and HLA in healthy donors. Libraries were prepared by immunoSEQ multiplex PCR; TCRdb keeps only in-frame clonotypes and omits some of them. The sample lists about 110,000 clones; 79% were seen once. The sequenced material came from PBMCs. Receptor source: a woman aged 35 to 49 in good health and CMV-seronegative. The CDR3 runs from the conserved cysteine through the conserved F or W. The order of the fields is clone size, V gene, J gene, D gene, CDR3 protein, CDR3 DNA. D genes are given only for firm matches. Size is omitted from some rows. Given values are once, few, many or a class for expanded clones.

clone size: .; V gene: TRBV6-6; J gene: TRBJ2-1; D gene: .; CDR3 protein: CASSFSYNEQFF; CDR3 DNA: TGTGCCAGCAGTTTCTCGTATAATGAGCAGTTCTTC
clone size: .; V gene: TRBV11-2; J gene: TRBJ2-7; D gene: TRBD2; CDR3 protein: CASSVGLESYEQYF; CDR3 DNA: TGTGCCAGCAGCGTGGGACTAGAATCCTACGAGCAGTACTTC
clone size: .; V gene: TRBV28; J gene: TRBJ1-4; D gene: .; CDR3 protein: CASSLGAGKGEKLFF; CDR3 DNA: TGTGCCAGCAGTTTAGGCGCAGGGAAAGGCGAAAAACTGTTTTTT
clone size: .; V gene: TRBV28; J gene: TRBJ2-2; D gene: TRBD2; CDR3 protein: CASAGTSGATGELFF; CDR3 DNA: TGTGCCAGCGCCGGGACTAGCGGGGCAACCGGGGAGCTGTTTTTT
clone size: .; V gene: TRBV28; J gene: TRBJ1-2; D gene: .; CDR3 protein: CASSSLGRDYGYTF; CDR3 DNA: TGTGCCAGCAGTTCCTTAGGGCGGGACTATGGCTACACCTTC
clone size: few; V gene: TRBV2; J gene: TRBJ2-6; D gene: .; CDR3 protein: CASSARQVISGANVLTF; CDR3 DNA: TGTGCCAGCAGTGCCCGACAGGTTATCTCTGGGGCCAACGTCCTGACTTTC
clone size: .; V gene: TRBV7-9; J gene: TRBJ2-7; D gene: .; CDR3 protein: CSSSRDSNEQYF; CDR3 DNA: TGTTCCAGCAGCCGTGACAGCAACGAGCAGTACTTC
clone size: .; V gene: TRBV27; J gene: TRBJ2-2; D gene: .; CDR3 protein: CASRDNKNTGELFF; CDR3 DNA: TGTGCCAGCAGGGACAACAAGAACACCGGGGAGCTGTTTTTT
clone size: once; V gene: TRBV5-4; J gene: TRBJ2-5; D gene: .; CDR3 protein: CASSQPGNQETQYF; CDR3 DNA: TGTGCCAGCAGCCAGCCGGGGAACCAAGAGACCCAGTACTTC
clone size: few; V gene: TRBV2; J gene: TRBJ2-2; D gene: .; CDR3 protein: CASSAFLAGQSTGELFF; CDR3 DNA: TGTGCCAGCAGTGCCTTCCTGGCGGGACAGTCAACCGGGGAGCTGTTTTTT
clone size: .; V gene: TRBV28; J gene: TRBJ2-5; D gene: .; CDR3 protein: CASSLKGRGTQYF; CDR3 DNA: TGTGCCAGCAGTTTAAAGGGTAGGGGGACCCAGTACTTC
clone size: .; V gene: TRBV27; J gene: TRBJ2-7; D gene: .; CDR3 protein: CASSFLSSYEQYF; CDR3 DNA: TGTGCCAGCAGTTTCCTAAGCTCCTACGAGCAGTACTTC
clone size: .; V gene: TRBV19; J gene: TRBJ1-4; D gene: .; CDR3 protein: CASRVQGVRATNEKLFF; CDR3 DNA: TGTGCCAGTAGGGTACAGGGAGTTAGGGCAACTAATGAAAAACTGTTTTTT
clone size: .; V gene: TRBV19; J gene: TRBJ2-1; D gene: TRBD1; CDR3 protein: CASSPGTGGAGNEQFF; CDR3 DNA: TGTGCCAGTAGTCCCGGGACAGGGGGCGCAGGCAATGAGCAGTTCTTC
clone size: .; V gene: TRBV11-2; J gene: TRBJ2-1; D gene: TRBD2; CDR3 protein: CASSLGTGGNEQFF; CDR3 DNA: TGTGCCAGCAGCTTAGGGACCGGGGGGAATGAGCAGTTCTTC
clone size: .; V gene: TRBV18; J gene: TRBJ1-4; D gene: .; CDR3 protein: CASSPDEKLFF; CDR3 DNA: TGTGCCAGCTCCCCGGATGAAAAACTGTTTTTT
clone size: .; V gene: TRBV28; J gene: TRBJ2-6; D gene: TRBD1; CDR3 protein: CASSGGTGLSGANVLTF; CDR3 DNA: TGTGCCAGCAGCGGTGGGACAGGGCTTTCTGGGGCCAACGTCCTGACTTTC
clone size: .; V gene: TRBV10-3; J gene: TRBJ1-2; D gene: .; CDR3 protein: CAISEGAGGYTF; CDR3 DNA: TGTGCCATCAGTGAGGGGGCAGGCGGCTACACCTTC